Below are 30 T cell receptor beta chains sequenced from a single sample in a study of T cell responses to AZD1222 COVID-19 vaccine. Assay used: immunoSEQ multiplex PCR; TCRdb lists only in-frame clones, some missing. The profile shows around 130,000 clones, approximately 92% of them singletons. Sequences were derived from peripheral blood, sampled on day 0 of AZD1222 vaccination. The receptors were sampled from an adult in good health.

This chain joins TRBV30 and TRBJ2-5, with D perhaps TRBD1 (6 bases). CDR3 size: 14 residues. CDR1 is GTSNPN and CDR2 is SVGIG in the germline V gene (reference sequence). V was trimmed by 5 bases and J by 4 bases, leaving 17 bases between them. The CDR3 bases are TGTGCCTGGGCGGTACAGGGCCCCCCAGAGACCCAGTACTTC. Encoded protein: CAWAVQGPPETQYF.

With regard to this clone: One end of the junction fails to match germline, which may point to a read error. The gene calls are TRBV4-1 and TRBJ2-5; D is uncertain. Germline CDR1 MGHRA, CDR2 YSYEKL. The CDR3 is made up of 11 amino acids. The CDR3 region has the DNA TGCGCCAGCAGCCATCAAGGGACCCAGTACTTC. Amino acids: CASSHQGTQYF.

V and J are TRBV2 and TRBJ2-5, with TRBD1 as a possible D gene (7 bases). V lost 6 bases, J lost 2 bases, and 10 bases lay in between. The CDR3 length is 13 residues. Germline V lookup: CDR1 SNHLY, CDR2 FYNNEI. CDR3 amino acids: CASREGQQETQYF. The DNA for the CDR3 is TGTGCCAGCAGGGAGGGACAGCAAGAGACCCAGTACTTC.

The rearrangement links TRBV3-1 (or the pseudogene TRBV3-2) to TRBJ1-2; a possible D gene is TRBD1 (5 bases). The V end was cut by 4 bases, the J end by 4 bases, with 13 bases between. From germline, CDR1 is LGHDT and CDR2 YNNKEL (reference sequence). The CDR3 consists of 14 residues. The CDR3 region has the DNA TGTGCCAGCAGCCCAGCCGGGGGTTTCTATGGCTACACCTTC. Translating it yields CASSPAGGFYGYTF.

The CDR3 region has the DNA TGTGCCAGCAGCTTTAGAAGAGGGGAGTGGGCAGGAAACTACGAGCAGTACTTC. It encodes CASSFRRGEWAGNYEQYF. J is TRBJ2-7 and V is TRBV11-2; perhaps D is TRBD1 or TRBD2 (5 bases each). The V gene's germline CDR1 is SGHAT and CDR2 FQNNGV. V lost 3 bases to trimming and J lost 3 bases, with 24 bases between them. The length of the CDR3 is 18 residues.

The chain carries TRBV11-2 and TRBJ1-5, with D perhaps TRBD1 (5 bases). Looked up from germline, CDR1 is SGHAT and CDR2 is FQNNGV. This CDR3 is built from 13 residues. V shed 6 bases and J shed 3 bases, with 9 bases lying between them. The CDR3 here is CASSSTDNQPQHF. The CDR3 nucleotides read TGTGCCAGCAGTTCGACAGACAATCAGCCCCAGCATTTT.

This chain links TRBV7-2 with TRBJ1-2, with D hard to call. V lost 2 bases, J lost 5 bases, and 9 bases lay in between. This CDR3 spans 13 amino acids. Germline CDR1 SGHTA, CDR2 FQGNSA. CDR3: CASSLSAEYGYTF. CDR3 in DNA: TGTGCCAGCAGCTTAAGTGCGGAATATGGCTACACCTTC.

This clone was detected once. This chain joins TRBV28 and TRBJ1-6, with D perhaps TRBD1 (6 bases). Germline V CDR1 and CDR2: MDHEN, SYDVKM. The CDR3 loop spans 14 amino acids. V lost 6 bases and J lost 10, with 16 bases in between. This chain's CDR3 is CASSQPRQDSPLHF. CDR3 nucleotide sequence: TGTGCCAGCAGCCAGCCCCGACAGGACTCACCCCTCCACTTT. The variable domain in full, completed from reference TRBV28 and TRBJ1-6, reads DVKVTQSSRYLVKRTGEKVFLECVQDMDHENMFWYRQDPGLGLRLIYFSYDVKMKEKGDIPEGYSVSREKKERFSLILESASTNQTSMYLCASSQPRQDSPLHFGNGTRLTVT.

This clone is a singleton in its sample. The rearrangement uses TRBV7-3 and TRBJ2-7, with D unclear. The CDR3 spans 13 residues. The V end was cut by 5 bases, the J end by 7 bases, with 15 bases between. In germline, CDR1 is SGHTA, CDR2 FQGTGA. CDR3: CASSVEIHREQYF. The CDR3 region has the DNA TGTGCCAGCAGCGTTGAAATTCACCGGGAGCAGTACTTC.

This clone has only one observation. The rearrangement uses TRBV28 and TRBJ1-5; 10 positions match TRBD1. After removal of 5 bases from V and 6 bases from J, the junction contained 7 bases not matched to a gene. CDR1 is MDHEN, CDR2 SYDVKM, per germline. The CDR3 consists of 15 residues. The CDR3 bases are TGTGCCAGCAGTCCACGGACAGGGGGAAGTCAGCCCCAGCATTTT. This translates into CASSPRTGGSQPQHF. Based on the CDR3 plus reference TRBV28 and TRBJ1-5, the full variable domain is DVKVTQSSRYLVKRTGEKVFLECVQDMDHENMFWYRQDPGLGLRLIYFSYDVKMKEKGDIPEGYSVSREKKERFSLILESASTNQTSMYLCASSPRTGGSQPQHFGDGTRLSIL.

The chain employs TRBV7-3 and TRBJ2-1; no definite D call. The germline V and J ends were trimmed by 5 bases and 6 bases, with 23 bases remaining between them. This CDR3 has 17 residues. Germline V gene data show CDR1 as SGHTA and CDR2 as FQGTGA. The DNA of the CDR3 is TGTGCCAGCAGCGAAACGGTAGATAGCCGGCTAGGCAATGAGCAGTTCTTC. It specifies CASSETVDSRLGNEQFF.

This chain joins TRBV28 and TRBJ1-1; tentative D call: TRBD1 (5 bases). The CDR3 is 15 residues long. The V end was cut by 1 base, the J end by 6 bases, with 15 bases between. Per the germline V gene, CDR1 is MDHEN and CDR2 is SYDVKM. This chain's CDR3 is CASSLSPAGWSEAFF. The CDR3 region has the DNA TGTGCCAGCAGTTTATCTCCGGCAGGGTGGTCTGAAGCTTTCTTT.

The rearrangement links TRBV28 to TRBJ2-7, with TRBD1 identical over 12 bases. Germline V gene lookup returns CDR1 MDHEN and CDR2 SYDVKM. The CDR3 has 15 residues. J was trimmed by 4 bases and V by 6 bases; bases with no gene match: 7. The DNA of the CDR3 is TGTGCCAGCAGCCAGGGACAGGGGGCGCTTTACGAGCAGTACTTC. It translates to CASSQGQGALYEQYF.

The gene calls are TRBV6-6 and TRBJ1-4; 9 nucleotides match TRBD1. The germline V gene encodes CDR1 MNHNY and CDR2 SVGAGI (reference sequence). The CDR3 is made up of 17 amino acids. The J segment lost 7 bases and the V segment lost 5 bases, leaving 14 bases of the junction unmatched. The CDR3 region is CASSPVPGQGRREKLFF. As DNA, the CDR3 is TGTGCCAGCAGTCCTGTCCCGGGACAGGGCCGGCGTGAAAAACTGTTTTTT.

This chain uses TRBV4-3 with TRBJ2-4, with D possibly being TRBD2 (7 bases). V was clipped by 4 bases and J by 8 bases, with 21 bases between them. This CDR3 is 16 amino acids long. Germline V gene sequence: CDR1 LGHNA, CDR2 YSLEER. The CDR3 spells CASSPSAGARGDIQYF. The CDR3 nucleotides read TGCGCCAGCAGCCCCTCCGCGGGGGCGCGGGGAGACATTCAGTACTTC.

The chain recombines TRBV28 with TRBJ1-2, with D unclear. The CDR3 length is 12 residues. Germline values: CDR1 MDHEN, CDR2 SYDVKM. V lost 1 base and J 8 bases, leaving 8 bases between the germline ends. CDR3 sequence reads: CASSLLFGGYTF. CDR3 in DNA: TGTGCCAGCAGTTTATTGTTTGGAGGCTACACCTTC.

In this sample, this clone turned up once. The rearrangement uses TRBV18 and TRBJ1-3; 7 bases line up with TRBD1. There are 15 residues in the CDR3. Germline CDR1 is KGHSH and CDR2 is LQKENI. Losses at the gene ends were 3 bases for V and 0 bases for J; bases not matched to a gene: 2. The CDR3 loop is CASSPGTASGNTIYF. The CDR3 coding sequence is TGTGCCAGCTCACCGGGGACAGCCTCTGGAAACACCATATATTTT. The full variable domain, its missing parts supplied by reference TRBV18 and TRBJ1-3, is NAGVMQNPRHLVRRRGQEARLRCSPMKGHSHVYWYRQLPEEGLKFMVYLQKENIIDESGMPKERFSAEFPKEGPSILRIQQVVRGDSAAYFCASSPGTASGNTIYFGEGSWLTVV.

This sequence joins TRBV4-2 and TRBJ2-3; 10 bases fit TRBD2. V lost 0 bases and J lost 0; bases outside the gene matches: 6. CDR1 LGHNA and CDR2 YNFKEQ come from the germline V gene. CDR3 length: 18 amino acids. The CDR3 reads CASSQDVGLADSTDTQYF. The CDR3 bases are TGTGCCAGCAGCCAAGACGTCGGACTAGCGGATAGCACAGATACGCAGTATTTT.

The rearrangement links TRBV18 to TRBJ1-2, with TRBD1 identical over 10 bases. The CDR3 extends over 17 amino acids. The junction had 11 bases not matched to a gene; V was cut back by 4 bases and J by 3 bases. Germline CDR1 and CDR2: KGHSH and LQKENI. CDR3 bases: TGTGCCAGCTCACTCAAGAGACAGGGGGCTGGCGACTATGGCTACACCTTC. This translates into CASSLKRQGAGDYGYTF.

CDR3 sequence reads: CASSLGTGTSYNEQFF. Here the CDR3 DNA reads TGTGCCAGCAGCCTTGGGACAGGGACTTCCTACAATGAGCAGTTCTTC. V usage is TRBV11-2 and J usage is TRBJ2-1, with 9 positions matching TRBD1. The CDR3 has 16 residues. After removal of 5 bases from V and 1 base from J, the junction contained 6 bases not matched to a gene. Germline V lookup: CDR1 SGHAT, CDR2 FQNNGV.

The chain recombines TRBV7-2 with TRBJ2-1; D tentatively reads TRBD1 or TRBD2 (5 bases each). This CDR3 comprises 14 residues. The V end was cut by 10 bases, the J end by 6 bases, with 19 bases between. Germline lookup yields CDR1 SGHTA and CDR2 FQGNSA. CDR3 sequence reads: CATHPSGRLNEQFF. In DNA form, the CDR3 reads TGTGCCACTCACCCCTCGGGACGGCTCAATGAGCAGTTCTTC.

The chain is built from TRBV3-1 (or the pseudogene TRBV3-2) and TRBJ1-6; TRBD1 matches 8 bases. This CDR3 is built from 15 residues. Germline lookup yields CDR1 LGHDT and CDR2 YNNKEL (reference sequence). With 4 bases clipped from V and 10 bases from J, the junction kept 9 bases outside the gene matches. CDR3 in amino acids: CASSLLQGEDSPLHF. CDR3 nucleotide sequence: TGTGCCAGCAGCCTACTACAGGGGGAGGACTCACCCCTCCACTTT.

The chain recombines TRBV28 with TRBJ1-1, with TRBD1 as a possible D gene (6 bases). The CDR3 length is 13 residues. Between the trimmed V and J ends, which lost 5 bases and 4 bases, there was a span of 11 bases. CDR1 and CDR2 from the germline V gene are MDHEN and SYDVKM. The CDR3 sequence is CASSPTGFTEAFF. The CDR3 DNA follows: TGTGCCAGCAGTCCCACAGGGTTCACTGAAGCTTTCTTT.

This clone has only one observation. V usage is TRBV15 and J usage is TRBJ1-1; D possibly corresponds to TRBD1 (6 bases). This CDR3 comprises 17 residues. CDR1 LNHNV and CDR2 YYDKDF come from the germline V gene (reference sequence). Trimming pared 5 bases from V and 1 base from J, leaving 20 bases between. The CDR3 bases are TGTGCCACCAGCCCCCATTTCAGGCTAGGGGGGAACACTGAAGCTTTCTTT. The encoded protein is CATSPHFRLGGNTEAFF.

This chain joins TRBV27 and TRBJ1-5; D gene unclear. This CDR3 spans 15 amino acids. Germline V CDR1 and CDR2: MNHEY, SMNVEV (reference sequence). Trimming left V 5 bases short and J 3 bases short, with 14 bases between. Here the CDR3 DNA reads TGTGCCAGCAGTCCCCCCGGCAGCTTCAATCAGCCCCAGCATTTT. This encodes CASSPPGSFNQPQHF.

The chain joins TRBV28 to TRBJ2-1; 8 bases line up with TRBD2. The germline V gene has CDR1 MDHEN and CDR2 SYDVKM. V was pared by 2 bases and J by 7 bases, with 16 bases of the junction left unmatched. The CDR3 is 18 residues long. CDR3 DNA sequence: TGTGCCAGCAGTTTAGGGAGCGGGAGTTGGGGACCCTTGAATGAGCAGTTCTTC. It codes for CASSLGSGSWGPLNEQFF.

The V and J genes are TRBV6-5 and TRBJ1-2, with a weak D call TRBD1 (5 bases). Germline V gene lookup returns CDR1 MNHEY and CDR2 SVGAGI. The V and J ends lost 6 bases and 4 bases respectively, with 12 bases between them. The CDR3 sequence is 13 residues long. CDR3 sequence (DNA): TGTGCCAGCAGGCGGGGGGTGGGCTATGGCTACACCTTC. Translating gives CASRRGVGYGYTF.

The chain joins TRBV28 to TRBJ1-4; D unresolved. CDR1 is MDHEN and CDR2 is SYDVKM in the germline V gene. Trimming took off 10 bases at V and 3 bases at J, with 12 bases between the two ends. This CDR3 is 13 amino acids long. The CDR3 DNA follows: TGTGCCACCACTGAGGCCGCTAATGAAAAACTGTTTTTT. This gives the protein CATTEAANEKLFF.

The V and J genes are TRBV7-7 and TRBJ2-5; 12 bases map to TRBD2. From germline, CDR1 is SSHAT and CDR2 FNYEAQ (reference sequence). V was pared by 5 bases and J by 1 base, with 5 bases of the junction left unmatched. The CDR3 runs 16 residues. CDR3 sequence (DNA): TGTGCCAGCAGCCGGACTAGCGGGAATCTCCAAGAGACCCAGTACTTC. This gives the protein CASSRTSGNLQETQYF. Full variable domain (remainder filled in from reference TRBV7-7 and TRBJ2-5): GAGVSQSPRYKVTKRGQDVTLRCDPISSHATLYWYQQALGQGPEFLTYFNYEAQPDKSGLPSDRFSAERPEGSISTLTIQRTEQRDSAMYRCASSRTSGNLQETQYFGPGTRLLVL.

The V gene is TRBV4-3, the J gene TRBJ1-5; possibly TRBD1 for D (5 bases). Germline V gives CDR1 LGHNA, CDR2 YSLEER. Deletions cut 4 bases from V and 0 bases from J, with 10 bases between. The CDR3 runs to 15 residues. In nucleotides, the CDR3 is TGCGCCAGCAGCCCTAAAGGGGATAGCAATCAGCCCCAGCATTTT. This encodes CASSPKGDSNQPQHF.